Each of the 16 T cell receptor beta chains below was sequenced from the same sample in a study of OX40 agonist ivuxolimab in advanced cancers. Libraries were prepared by immunoSEQ multiplex PCR; TCRdb keeps only in-frame clonotypes and omits some of them. Of more than 60,000 clones in the sample, 86% were seen once. The source material was CD4+ or CD8+ T cells sorted from blood, sampled in a trial of the OX40 agonist ivuxolimab. Receptor source: an adult with an advanced solid tumor such as melanoma, head and neck, liver or kidney cancer.

The chain combines TRBV21-1 with TRBJ1-5. TRBV21-1 constitutes a pseudogene. There are 16 residues in the CDR3. CDR3 sequence reads: CASSKSGGRSNQPQHF. CDR3 nucleotides: TGTGCCAGCAGCAAAAGTGGGGGACGGAGCAATCAGCCCCAGCATTTT.

This chain joins TRBV18 and TRBJ2-3; TRBD2 matches at 8 bases. Per germline, CDR1 KGHSH and CDR2 LQKENI. The CDR3 is made up of 16 amino acids. V trimming: 3 bases; J trimming: 1 base; junction bases outside the gene matches: 6. As DNA, the CDR3 is TGTGCCAGCTCACCGAACGGGGGGGGAGGCACAGATACGCAGTATTTT. It encodes CASSPNGGGGTDTQYF.

V is TRBV7-8 and J is TRBJ1-1, with 7 positions matching TRBD1. This CDR3 is built from 16 residues. The germline V gene encodes CDR1 SGHVS and CDR2 FQNEAQ. V was pared by 5 bases and J by 0 bases, with 9 bases of the junction left unmatched. CDR3 amino acids: CASSPSRGDLNTEAFF. In DNA, the CDR3 is TGTGCCAGCAGCCCTAGCAGGGGGGATCTGAACACTGAAGCTTTCTTT.

This chain links TRBV28 with TRBJ2-7; the D gene is possibly TRBD2 (5 bases). This CDR3 is built from 14 residues. V shed 6 bases and J shed 1 base, with 13 bases lying between them. Germline V gene data show CDR1 as MDHEN and CDR2 as SYDVKM. CDR3 region: CASRFGLGSYEQYF. CDR3 nucleotide sequence: TGTGCCAGCAGATTCGGACTGGGGTCCTACGAGCAGTACTTC.

In this sample, this clone turned up once. In the same sample, other DNA sequences code for this CDR3. V and J are TRBV18 and TRBJ2-5; D remains unclear. V was shortened by 3 bases and J by 2 bases, with 1 base between the two germline ends. CDR3 length: 11 residues. The germline CDR1 and CDR2 sequences are KGHSH and LQKENI. CDR3 nucleotides: TGTGCCAGCTCACCTCAAGAGACCCAGTACTTC. This gives the protein CASSPQETQYF.

V gene TRBV30 combines with J gene TRBJ1-1; perhaps TRBD1 as D (6 bases). There are 13 residues in the CDR3. The germline V gene encodes CDR1 GTSNPN and CDR2 SVGIG (reference sequence). Trimming removed 3 bases from V and 0 bases from J, with 8 bases in between. The CDR3, as DNA: TGTGCCTGGAGACAGGGTATGAACACTGAAGCTTTCTTT. It is translated as CAWRQGMNTEAFF.

In the case of this clone: The same CDR3 can be traced to other DNA sequences in this sample. This sequence joins TRBV2 and TRBJ2-7; D may be TRBD2 (5 bases). V dropped 6 bases and J dropped 2 bases, with 11 bases sitting between them. The CDR3 spans 13 residues. Germline loops: CDR1 SNHLY, CDR2 FYNNEI. The CDR3 nucleotides read TGTGCCAGCAGGGCAGGACTCACCTACGAGCAGTACTTC. This gives the protein CASRAGLTYEQYF.

The chain has TRBV9 and TRBJ2-1; no definite D call. Germline lookup yields CDR1 SGDLS and CDR2 YYNGEE. V was cut by 0 bases and J by 7 bases, with 8 bases left in between. The length of the CDR3 is 13 residues. CDR3 protein: CASSVGLKNEQFF. DNA of the CDR3: TGTGCCAGCAGCGTAGGGCTGAAAAATGAGCAGTTCTTC.

The V and J genes are TRBV10-3 and TRBJ2-5; D is tentatively TRBD1 or TRBD2 (5 bases each). The CDR3 loop spans 14 amino acids. Germline CDR1 is ENHRY and CDR2 is SYGVKD. Trimming stripped 3 bases from V and 5 bases from J, with 13 bases between. The CDR3 here is CAISETGQEETQYF. The CDR3 nucleotides are TGTGCCATCAGTGAAACGGGGCAGGAGGAGACCCAGTACTTC.

The chain couples TRBV5-1 to TRBJ1-4; D is undetermined. CDR1 is SGHRS, CDR2 YFSETQ, per germline. This CDR3 is 12 amino acids long. Trimming cost V 6 bases and J 1 base, with 4 bases left between them. The DNA of the CDR3 is TGCGCCAGCATGGGAACTAATGAAAAACTGTTTTTT. It yields the protein CASMGTNEKLFF.

The chain recombines TRBV18 with TRBJ1-1; D is undetermined. CDR3 length equals 13 residues. Looked up from germline, CDR1 is KGHSH and CDR2 is LQKENI. The ends were cut back, 5 bases at V and 4 bases at J, with 11 bases in the middle. CDR3 amino acids: CASSVGASTEAFF. The CDR3 nucleotides read TGTGCCAGCTCAGTCGGCGCCAGCACTGAAGCTTTCTTT.

This chain uses TRBV5-1 with TRBJ1-3; D gene unclear. Germline loops: CDR1 SGHRS, CDR2 YFSETQ. This CDR3 is built from 15 residues. Trimming stripped 4 bases from V and 1 base from J, with 12 bases between. The CDR3 loop reads CASSPNTGSGNTIYF. CDR3 DNA: TGCGCCAGCAGCCCCAACACCGGTTCTGGAAACACCATATATTTT.

The CDR3: CASTRQGVSNEQFF. The DNA for the CDR3 is TGTGCCAGTACCAGACAGGGGGTGAGTAATGAGCAGTTCTTC. The chain uses TRBV19 and TRBJ2-1; TRBD1 matches 9 bases. CDR3 length: 14 residues. From germline, CDR1 is LNHDA and CDR2 SQIVND (reference sequence). The V segment lost 7 bases and the J segment 7 bases; nucleotides outside the gene matches: 8.

V gene TRBV19 combines with J gene TRBJ1-2; D remains unclear. CDR1 and CDR2 (germline): LNHDA, SQIVND (reference sequence). CDR3 length: 15 amino acids. Between the trimmed V and J ends, which lost 7 bases and 4 bases, there was a span of 19 bases. The CDR3 loop reads CASMQPGSSLYGYTF. The CDR3 DNA reads TGTGCCAGTATGCAACCCGGGTCCTCCCTCTATGGCTACACCTTC.

The V and J genes are TRBV6-6 and TRBJ1-5, with 7 bases fitting TRBD1. Per the germline V gene, CDR1 is MNHNY and CDR2 is SVGAGI (reference sequence). This CDR3 comprises 14 residues. Unmatched junction bases numbered 9, after V lost 7 bases and J lost 6 bases. The CDR3 DNA sequence: TGTGCCAGCACCCCCTCGGGACAGAGTCAGCCCCAGCATTTT. It specifies CASTPSGQSQPQHF.

The gene calls are TRBV30 and TRBJ1-6; TRBD1 matches 7 bases. Germline V gene lookup returns CDR1 GTSNPN and CDR2 SVGIG (reference sequence). This CDR3 region has 16 residues. V shed 4 bases and J 4 bases; nucleotides not matched to a gene: 10. CDR3 in amino acids: CAWNRGNSPYNSPLHF. CDR3 in DNA: TGTGCCTGGAACAGGGGAAATTCCCCTTATAATTCACCCCTCCACTTT.